The T cell receptor (beta chain) described here comes from a study of T cell clonality in common variable immunodeficiency. This clone was observed many times. Antigen unknown. With the read ending 3 residues before the CDR3 end, the germline J gene is used to fill in that end. The J segment lost 2 bases and the V segment lost 7 bases, leaving 4 bases of the junction unmatched. This CDR3 spans 13 amino acids. In germline, CDR1 is SQVTM, CDR2 ANQGSEA. Regarding the study as a whole: Fewer deletions and N-nucleotide insertions were reportedly seen in common variable immunodeficiency TCR beta sequences. CVID subjects shared fewer TCRbeta clones than healthy controls did. Compared with healthy controls, CVID subjects showed increased TCRbeta clonality, mostly in about a third.

CVID and control samples used equivalent genomic DNA input. This table comes from immunoSEQ multiplex PCR, and its TCRdb copy is limited to in-frame clones, with some not included. Recorded here are roughly 52,000 clones, none singletons. Sequencing was performed on peripheral blood mononuclear cells. The TCR was taken from a person aged 18 to 75 in good health. This chain joins TRBV29-1 and TRBJ2-4, with 8 bases fitting TRBD1. Incomplete CDR3 DNA: TGCAGCGCTCGACAGGGGTCCAAAAACATT. It codes for CSARQGSKNI. The whole CDR3 sequence is CSARQGSKNIQYF. Drawing the rest from reference TRBV29-1 and TRBJ2-4, the complete variable domain is SAVISQKPSRDICQRGTSLTIQCQVDSQVTMMFWYRQQPGQSLTLIATANQGSEATYESGFVIDKFPISRPNLTFSTLTVSNMSPEDSSIYLCSARQGSKNIQYFGAGTRLSVL.